The following is a TCR beta chain sequence with its context. One entry per CDR3 protein, called by TCRdb with MiXCR from the 5' RACE reads. The table includes 410,000 or so distinct CDR3 sequences, 20% to 30% detected once. This entry belongs to a study of T-cell memory formation after mild COVID-19. Sequencing input: PBMCs or a T cell subset sorted from them (not recorded which). The source of this sequence is an adult woman who had mild COVID-19 (a few samples of this study predate the infection). Cell type and time point are not known.

The CDR3 sequence: CASSWGRPRPYEQYF. The CDR3, as DNA: TGTGCCAGCAGTTGGGGGCGACCGAGGCCCTACGAGCAGTACTTC. The chain carries TRBV7-9 and TRBJ2-7, with D perhaps matching TRBD1 (6 bases). The CDR3 consists of 15 residues. With 6 bases removed from V and 2 bases from J, the gap between germline ends came to 17 bases. In germline, CDR1 is SEHNR, CDR2 FQNEAQ (reference sequence).